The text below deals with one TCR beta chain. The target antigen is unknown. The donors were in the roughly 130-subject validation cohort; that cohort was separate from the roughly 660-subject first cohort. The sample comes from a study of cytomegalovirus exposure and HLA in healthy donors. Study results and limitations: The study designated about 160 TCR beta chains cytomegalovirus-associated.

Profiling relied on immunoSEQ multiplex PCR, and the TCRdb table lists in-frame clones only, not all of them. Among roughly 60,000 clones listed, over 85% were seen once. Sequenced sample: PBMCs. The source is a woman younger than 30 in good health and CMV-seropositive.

Here the CDR3 DNA reads TGCGCCAGCAGCTCGCAAGACAGATTCTATGGCTACACCTTC. Residues: CASSSQDRFYGYTF. The chain links TRBV5-1 to TRBJ1-2, with D possibly TRBD1 on 5 matching bases. The V gene's germline CDR1 is SGHRS and CDR2 YFSETQ. The CDR3 has 14 residues. V was shortened by 3 bases and J by 4 bases, with 13 bases between the two germline ends.